This T cell receptor beta chain was sequenced in a study of T cells in narcolepsy. For the study at large: Patients with NT1 or NT2 and healthy control donors were enrolled. Study results and limitations: Comparing one patient's CSF and blood CD4+ clonotypes highlighted HCRT- and TRIB2-specific autoreactive clonotypes. Autoreactive clonotypes reportedly recurred in blood of same and different patients, not controls. Some memory CD4+ repertoires had no autoreactive clone sequences.

A word on this clone: Antigen unknown.

Only in-frame clones appear in the TCRdb table, and some are missing; sequencing was by immunoSEQ multiplex PCR. The repertoire includes tens of thousands of clones, roughly 73% of them detected once, and approximately 1.1% sits in the top ten. This sequence originates from a human donor with narcolepsy. The sequenced sample consisted of CD45RA- memory CD4+ T cells from PBMCs.

CDR3 bases: TGTGCCAGCAGTACGGGGGATCGCACAGATACGCAGTATTTT. Translating it yields CASSTGDRTDTQYF. This rearrangement joins TRBV6-5 to TRBJ2-3; D is perhaps TRBD2 (6 bases). Germline V gene lookup returns CDR1 MNHEY and CDR2 SVGAGI. Trimming left V 5 bases short and J 1 base short, with 10 bases between. The CDR3 contains 14 residues.